This T cell receptor beta chain derives from a study of T cell responses to AZD1222 COVID-19 vaccine. Method: immunoSEQ multiplex PCR; TCRdb's copy keeps in-frame clones and lacks some. Of some 86,000 clones in the sample, around nine tenths were seen once. The J segment lost 1 base and the V segment lost 5 bases, leaving 13 bases of the junction unmatched. CDR1 and CDR2 (germline): SGHRS, YFSETQ. The CDR3 is 19 amino acids. A remark on this clone: The antigen is not known.

Pooled samples include second doses given at about 4 or 12 weeks. The study's findings and limits: Unmutated variant regions reportedly attract nearly half of all spike-specific TCRs. Clonal diversity was possibly underestimated; the donors were predominantly white British and more often female.

This sequence originates from an adult who received the AZD1222 COVID-19 vaccine. Material: peripheral blood, obtained 28 days after the second AZD1222 dose. The rearrangement uses TRBV5-1 and TRBJ2-3; 13 bases match TRBD2. CDR3 sequence (DNA): TGCGCCAGCAGTGTTGCGACTAGCGGGAGGAGAAGGGGCACAGATACGCAGTATTTT. It translates to CASSVATSGRRRGTDTQYF.